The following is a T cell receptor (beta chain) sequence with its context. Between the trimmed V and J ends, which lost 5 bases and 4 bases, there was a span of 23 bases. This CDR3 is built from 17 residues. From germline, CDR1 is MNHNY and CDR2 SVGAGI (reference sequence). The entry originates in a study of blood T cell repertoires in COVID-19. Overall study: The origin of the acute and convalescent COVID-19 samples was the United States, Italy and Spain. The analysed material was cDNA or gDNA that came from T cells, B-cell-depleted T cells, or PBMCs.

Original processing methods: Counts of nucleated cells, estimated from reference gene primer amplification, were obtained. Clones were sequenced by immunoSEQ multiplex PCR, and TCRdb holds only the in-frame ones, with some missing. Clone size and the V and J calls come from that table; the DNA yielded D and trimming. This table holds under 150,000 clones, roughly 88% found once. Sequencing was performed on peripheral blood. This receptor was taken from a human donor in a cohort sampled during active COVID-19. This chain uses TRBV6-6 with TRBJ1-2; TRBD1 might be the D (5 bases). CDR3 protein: CASSPTPLKGRSYGYTF. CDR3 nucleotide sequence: TGTGCCAGCAGTCCCACCCCCCTGAAGGGGCGTAGCTATGGCTACACCTTC.